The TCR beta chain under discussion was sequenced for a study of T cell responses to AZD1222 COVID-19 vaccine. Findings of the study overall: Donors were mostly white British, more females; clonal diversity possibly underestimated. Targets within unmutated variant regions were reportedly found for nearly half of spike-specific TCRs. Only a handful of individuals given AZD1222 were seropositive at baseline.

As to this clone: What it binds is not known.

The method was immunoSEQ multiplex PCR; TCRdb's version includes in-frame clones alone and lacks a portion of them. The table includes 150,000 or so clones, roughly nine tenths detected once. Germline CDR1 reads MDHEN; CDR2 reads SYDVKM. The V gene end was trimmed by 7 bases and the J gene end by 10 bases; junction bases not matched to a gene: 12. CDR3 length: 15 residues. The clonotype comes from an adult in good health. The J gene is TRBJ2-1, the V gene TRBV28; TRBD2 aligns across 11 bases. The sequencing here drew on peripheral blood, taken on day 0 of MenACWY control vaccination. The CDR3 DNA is TGTGCCAGCATCGCCACTAGCGGGAGACGTGGAGAGCAGTTCTTC. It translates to CASIATSGRRGEQFF.